This T cell receptor beta chain was obtained from a study of T cell responses to AZD1222 COVID-19 vaccine (dated by TCRdb to the early 2020s). Background for the entire study: TCR sequencing covered some 240 trial participants: nearly 210 given two doses of AZD1222 and about 26 given two doses of MenACWY control vaccine. Trial participants were enrolled by age into subgroups of 18-55, 56-69 and 70-plus years, and roughly 160, 29 and 62 TCR-sequenced participants, respectively, were included in these subgroups.

Beyond this particular receptor, the publication reports: Only five to seven AZD1222 recipients were SARS-CoV-2 seropositive at baseline, limiting conclusions about previously exposed vaccinees. The whole spike protein was spanned by vaccine-associated CD4 TCRs, and dominant responses were seen in regions 160-218 and 743-854. Reportedly, close to half of the unique spike-specific TCRs recognized epitopes lying outside the regions that are mutated in the B.1.351 and B.1.1.7 variants. In the small 56-69-year group, the increase in depth fell short of significance, most likely because of low power. A significant rise in spike-specific TCR breadth and depth was observed after two AZD1222 doses relative to day 0 and relative to MenACWY recipients. Participants were mostly white British and included more females than males, and it was suggested by the authors that clonal diversity may have been underestimated. Because no samples from the day 14 peak response were available, repertoires could be characterized only after the peak T cell response.

Concerning this clone: It has no known antigen specificity. No quality values exist for individual bases; no much larger clone is one base distant.

In the paper's terms, the time point label means: about 28 days (+/-7) after the second vaccine dose. AZD1222 recipients with second doses at about 4 weeks or about 12 weeks were pooled, because spike-specific TCR depth and breadth did not differ between schedules. Samples from vaccinated people were obtained from the UK trials COV001 and COV002, which included a single-blind randomized controlled phase 2/3 trial of AZD1222 (ChAdOx1 nCoV-19) in healthy adults. Trial participant PBMC samples were collected at day 0 and day 28 after the second dose for TCRbeta chain sequencing. The germline V gene encodes CDR1 LGHDT and CDR2 YNNKEL (reference sequence). V and J are trimmed by 4 bases and 3 bases, and the gene matches miss 7 bases of the junction. The CDR3 contains 15 residues, cysteine and phenylalanine counted. Only CDR3 DNA is held: 45 bases, read in frame from base 1. The CDR3 regions of human TCRbeta chains were subjected to immunosequencing. On the study's bioinformatics: Repertoire TCRs were checked for matches against a reference library of SARS-CoV-2-specific TCRs that had been generated using the MIRA antigen-specificity platform. Breadth was defined as the fraction of unique TCRs that were SARS-CoV-2-associated, and depth was defined as the fraction of total T cells that were SARS-CoV-2-associated. Using the MIRA data, each spike-specific TCR was assigned both to the spike region to which the TCR was reactive and to a CD4 or CD8 class. Log10-transformed breadth and depth values were compared by one-way ANOVA with Sidak's multiple comparisons tests. Sourced from immuneACCESS, this table was stored by TCRdb with only in-frame sequences that have V and J called. A share of the clones is absent; for the studies checked, an unresolved V gene accounts for under half, and the remainder has no known explanation. V and J calls and clone size follow that table, whereas D and trimming were derived from the DNA. The table for this sample lists 150,000 to 250,000 clones; about 93% of them were counted only once. Around 1% of the sample lies in the top ten.

This TCR was recovered from an adult who received the AZD1222 COVID-19 vaccine. The sample consisted of peripheral blood, taken 28 days after the second AZD1222 dose. The chain is assembled from TRBV3-1 (or the pseudogene TRBV3-2) and TRBJ2-7; 9 central nucleotides agree with TRBD1. The CDR3 in this case is CASSLPGQGLYEQYF. The bases read TGTGCCAGCAGCCTCCCGGGACAGGGCCTCTACGAGCAGTACTTC.